A single sample gave rise to the 10 T cell receptor beta chains below, sequenced in a study of blood T cell repertoires in COVID-19. Produced via immunoSEQ multiplex PCR; TCRdb's table is partial and in-frame only. The sample lists approximately 250,000 clones, around nine tenths seen once, with roughly 8.5% in the top ten. Sequencing used peripheral blood. All receptors derive from a man aged 40-55 years with active or convalescent COVID-19.

The chain carries TRBV6-5 and TRBJ1-1; 7 nucleotides line up with TRBD1. The CDR3 consists of 15 residues. V trimming: 6 bases; J trimming: 2 bases; junction bases outside the gene matches: 9. CDR1 is MNHEY and CDR2 is SVGAGI in the germline V gene. The CDR3 loop reads CASRKGGYENTEAFF. For the CDR3, the DNA is TGTGCCAGCAGGAAAGGGGGCTACGAAAACACTGAAGCTTTCTTT.

This rearrangement joins TRBV19 to TRBJ1-3; no clear D. The germline V gene has CDR1 LNHDA and CDR2 SQIVND (reference sequence). The CDR3 contains 14 residues. Trimming removed 7 bases at V and 2 bases at J, with 12 bases between. CDR3 in DNA: TGTGCCAGTATGCCCGGGAGCGCTGGAAACACCATATATTTT. Translation: CASMPGSAGNTIYF.

V is TRBV6-5 and J is TRBJ2-1, with TRBD2 matching over 10 bases. There are 14 residues in the CDR3. Germline-derived CDR1 and CDR2 are MNHEY and SVGAGI. The trim removed 6 bases at V and 4 bases at J, leaving 3 bases unmatched. Here the CDR3 reads CASRERGGYNEQFF. The CDR3 nucleotides read TGTGCCAGCAGAGAGCGGGGGGGTTACAATGAGCAGTTCTTC.

The rearrangement links TRBV27 to TRBJ1-5; D is ambiguous. Trimming removed 4 bases from V and 7 bases from J, with 17 bases in between. From germline, CDR1 is MNHEY and CDR2 SMNVEV (reference sequence). This CDR3 has 15 amino acids. The CDR3 DNA follows: TGTGCCAGCAGTTCACCCGACGGGAGAGGACAGCCCCAGCATTTT. This codes for CASSSPDGRGQPQHF.

This chain joins TRBV7-3 and TRBJ2-1; D unresolved. This CDR3 has 15 residues. In germline, CDR1 is SGHTA, CDR2 FQGTGA. Trimming cost V 2 bases and J 1 base, with 9 bases left between them. The CDR3 reads CASSLGGTSYNEQFF. Written as DNA, the CDR3 is TGTGCCAGCAGCTTAGGCGGAACTTCCTACAATGAGCAGTTCTTC.

The chain is built from TRBV11-1 and TRBJ2-3; possibly TRBD2 for D (6 bases). The CDR3 is 15 amino acids. Germline CDR1 SGHAT, CDR2 FQDESV (reference sequence). The V end lost 4 bases, the J end lost 1 base, and 12 bases lay between the germline ends. DNA for the CDR3: TGTGCCAGCAGCTGGCGGGCTAGCGGCACAGATACGCAGTATTTT. Translating it yields CASSWRASGTDTQYF. The variable domain in full, completed from reference TRBV11-1 and TRBJ2-3, reads EAEVAQSPRYKITEKSQAVAFWCDPISGHATLYWYRQILGQGPELLVQFQDESVVDDSQLPKDRFSAERLKGVDSTLKIQPAELGDSAMYLCASSWRASGTDTQYFGPGTRLTVL.

This clone was detected only a few times. The chain combines TRBV6-5 with TRBJ1-5, with D possibly TRBD1 on 6 matching bases. Germline V lookup: CDR1 MNHEY, CDR2 SVGAGI. The CDR3 loop spans 13 amino acids. The germline V and J ends were trimmed by 9 bases and 0 bases, with 9 bases remaining between them. CDR3 in DNA: TGTGCCAGTACAGGGAATAGCAATCAGCCCCAGCATTTT. Its protein is CASTGNSNQPQHF.

The chain is built from TRBV6-2 or TRBV6-3 and TRBJ2-7, with D possibly TRBD2 on 5 matching bases. The CDR3 sequence is 16 residues long. V was cut by 4 bases and J by 0 bases, with 16 bases left in between. Looked up from germline, CDR1 is MNHEY and CDR2 is SVGEGT. The CDR3 region has the DNA TGTGCCAGCAGTTTCCCTAGCACCGGTCCCTCCTACGAGCAGTACTTC. Its translation is CASSFPSTGPSYEQYF.

This chain connects TRBV2 to TRBJ2-5; 7 bases are a match to TRBD2. The CDR3 has 14 residues. The germline gives CDR1 SNHLY, CDR2 FYNNEI. Germline trimming cut 7 bases from V and 5 bases from J; bases unmatched to any gene: 10. The CDR3 coding sequence is TGTGCCAGCACCCTGAATCTCGGGAGGGAGACCCAGTACTTC. This gives the protein CASTLNLGRETQYF.

The chain couples TRBV30 to TRBJ1-2; TRBD1 aligns across 9 bases. This CDR3 region has 13 residues. V lost 5 bases, J lost 1 base, and 2 bases stayed unmatched. Per germline, CDR1 GTSNPN and CDR2 SVGIG (reference sequence). CDR3 residues: CAWGTGNNYGYTF. CDR3 nucleotides: TGTGCCTGGGGGACAGGGAATAACTATGGCTACACCTTC.